The present T cell receptor beta chain was sequenced within a study of blood T cell repertoires in COVID-19. Overall study context: Material from acute and convalescent COVID-19 was sourced from the United States, Italy and Spain. The cDNA or gDNA used as material had been derived from T cells, B-cell-depleted T cells, or PBMCs.

Germline CDR1 and CDR2: SGDLS and YYNGEE. The J segment lost 2 bases and the V segment lost 3 bases, leaving 6 bases of the junction unmatched. The CDR3 runs to 15 residues. Study processing details: Scientists estimated how many nucleated cells there were by amplifying reference gene primers. Produced via immunoSEQ multiplex PCR; TCRdb's table is partial and in-frame only. That table gives V, J and clone size, and the DNA gave D and trimming. The profile shows 95,000 to 120,000 clones, roughly 70% of them singletons. Sequenced input: peripheral blood. The receptor was isolated from a woman aged 35 to 49 with acute or convalescent COVID-19. V usage is TRBV9 and J usage is TRBJ1-2; 8 nucleotides agree with TRBD1. In DNA, the CDR3 is TGTGCCAGCAGCGCAGAGAGACAGGGGAACTATGGCTACACCTTC. As protein: CASSAERQGNYGYTF.